The clone carrying this T cell receptor beta chain was counted between two and nine times. These data originate in a study of shared clonotypes between healthy human individuals. Generated by immunoSEQ multiplex PCR, the TCRdb table keeps only in-frame clones and is missing some. This sample has 950,000 to 1,100,000 clones; about 76% occur once, and the top ten carry 1.4% to 1.5%. The CDR3 has 13 residues. Germline V lookup: CDR1 SGHTA, CDR2 FQGNSA. V was pared by 1 base and J by 7 bases, with 8 bases between. V and J are TRBV7-2 and TRBJ2-1, with a possible D match to TRBD2 (5 bases). Material: memory CD4+ T cells sorted from blood. Subset in this sample: CD45RA-negative fraction. This clonotype was obtained from a man aged 18 to 30 in good health. The chain's CDR3 is CASSLVVANEQFF. The CDR3 DNA reads TGTGCCAGCAGCTTAGTCGTAGCGAATGAGCAGTTCTTC.